The TCR beta chain under discussion was sequenced for a study of T cell clusters in autoimmune cytopenias. About 37,500 genome equivalents of blood DNA were amplified for TRB. The study, taken as a whole, reports: TRB repertoire shifts in secondary cytopenia and chronic lymphocytic leukemia mostly reflected lymphoma, not autoimmunity. Clustering suggested that physiological T cell clusters were missing in primary autoimmune cytopenia patients.

TRB rearrangements were amplified by touch-down multiplex PCR with mixed TRB-A/B primers. Reprocessing the multiplex PCR reads, TCRdb reports a single entry for every CDR3 protein and omits DNA. The sample table sets out about 5,000 distinct CDR3 sequences. Details on this clonotype: Its matching antigen is unknown.

The CDR3 is 14 residues long. From germline, CDR1 is DFQATT and CDR2 SNEGSKA (reference sequence). These same data were also listed under a study on T cell repertoires in aging, cancer and after chemotherapy.

The chain is built from TRBV20-1 and TRBJ1-1; TCRdb reports TRBD1, a call that lacks DNA to check it against. The sequence was obtained from a human donor in good health. What was sequenced was peripheral blood. CDR3 loop: CSARPDGTDTEAFF.